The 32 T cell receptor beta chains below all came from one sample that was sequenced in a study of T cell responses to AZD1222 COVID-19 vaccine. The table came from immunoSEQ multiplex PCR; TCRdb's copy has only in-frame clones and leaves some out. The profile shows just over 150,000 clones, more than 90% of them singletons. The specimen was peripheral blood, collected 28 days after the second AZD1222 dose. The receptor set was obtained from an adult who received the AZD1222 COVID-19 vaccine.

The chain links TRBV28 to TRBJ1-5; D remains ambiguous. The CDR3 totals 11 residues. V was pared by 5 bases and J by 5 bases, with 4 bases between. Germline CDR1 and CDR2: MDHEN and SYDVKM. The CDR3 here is CASSADQPQHF. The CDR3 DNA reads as TGTGCCAGCAGTGCGGATCAGCCCCAGCATTTT.

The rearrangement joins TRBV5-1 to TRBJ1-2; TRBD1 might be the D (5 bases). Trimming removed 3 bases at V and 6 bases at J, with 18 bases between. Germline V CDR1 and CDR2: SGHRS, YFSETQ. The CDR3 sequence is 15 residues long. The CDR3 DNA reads TGCGCCAGCAGCTCAGATCCCGGGACGGCTAATGGCTACACCTTC. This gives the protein CASSSDPGTANGYTF.

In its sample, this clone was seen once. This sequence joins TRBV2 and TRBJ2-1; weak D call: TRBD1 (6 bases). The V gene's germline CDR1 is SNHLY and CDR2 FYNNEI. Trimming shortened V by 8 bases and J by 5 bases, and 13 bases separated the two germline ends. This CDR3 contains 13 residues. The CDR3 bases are TGTGCCAGCGTGGGGGCTAGTCACAATGAGCAGTTCTTC. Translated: CASVGASHNEQFF.

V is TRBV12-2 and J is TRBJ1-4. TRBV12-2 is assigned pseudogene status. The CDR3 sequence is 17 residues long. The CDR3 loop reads CASRDNGLRDRHEKLFF. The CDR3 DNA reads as TGTGCAAGTCGCGATAATGGGCTCCGGGATCGTCATGAAAAACTGTTTTTT.

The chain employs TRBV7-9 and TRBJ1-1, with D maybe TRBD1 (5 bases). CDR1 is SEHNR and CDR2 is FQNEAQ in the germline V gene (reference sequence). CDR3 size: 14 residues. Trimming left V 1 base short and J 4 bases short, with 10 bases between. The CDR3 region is CASSLVEQVTEAFF. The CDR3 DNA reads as TGTGCCAGCAGCTTAGTCGAACAGGTCACTGAAGCTTTCTTT.

The CDR3 sequence is CASEREGRELFF. The CDR3 region has the DNA TGTGCCAGCGAGCGGGAGGGGCGGGAGCTGTTTTTT. This sequence joins TRBV2 and TRBJ2-2; 10 nucleotides align to TRBD2. Losses at the gene ends were 8 bases for V and 9 bases for J; bases not matched to a gene: 3. Germline CDR1 and CDR2: SNHLY and FYNNEI. The length of the CDR3 is 12 residues.

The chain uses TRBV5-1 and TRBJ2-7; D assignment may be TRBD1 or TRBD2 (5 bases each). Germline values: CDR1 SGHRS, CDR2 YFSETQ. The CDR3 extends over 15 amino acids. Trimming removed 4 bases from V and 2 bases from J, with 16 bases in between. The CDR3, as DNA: TGCGCCAGCAGCGAGGCCCCGGGGACCCCCTACGAGCAGTACTTC. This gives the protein CASSEAPGTPYEQYF.

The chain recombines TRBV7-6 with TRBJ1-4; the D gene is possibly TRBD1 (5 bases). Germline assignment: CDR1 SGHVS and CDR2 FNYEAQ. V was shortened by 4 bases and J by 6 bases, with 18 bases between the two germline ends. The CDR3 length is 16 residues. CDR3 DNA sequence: TGTGCCAGCAGCTCAAGGAACCCAGGGACGGATGAAAAACTGTTTTTT. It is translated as CASSSRNPGTDEKLFF.

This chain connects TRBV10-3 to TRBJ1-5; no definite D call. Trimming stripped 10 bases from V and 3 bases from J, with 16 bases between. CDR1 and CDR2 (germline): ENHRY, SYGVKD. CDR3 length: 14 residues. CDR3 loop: CATWYGSLNQPQHF. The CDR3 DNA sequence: TGTGCCACCTGGTACGGATCCCTCAATCAGCCCCAGCATTTT.

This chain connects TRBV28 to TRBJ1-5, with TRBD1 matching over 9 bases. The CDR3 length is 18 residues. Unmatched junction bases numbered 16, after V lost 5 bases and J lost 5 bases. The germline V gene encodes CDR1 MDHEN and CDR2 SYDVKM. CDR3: CASSAENRGRGLDQPQHF. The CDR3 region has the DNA TGTGCCAGCAGTGCCGAAAACAGGGGGCGAGGGTTGGATCAGCCCCAGCATTTT.

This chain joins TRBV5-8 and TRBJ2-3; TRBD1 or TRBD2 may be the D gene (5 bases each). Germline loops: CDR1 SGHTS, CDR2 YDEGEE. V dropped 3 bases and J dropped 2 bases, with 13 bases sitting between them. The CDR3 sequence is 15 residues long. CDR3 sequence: CASSYPGAYTDTQYF. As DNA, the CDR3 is TGTGCCAGCAGCTACCCCGGGGCCTACACAGATACGCAGTATTTT. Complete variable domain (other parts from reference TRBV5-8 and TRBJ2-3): EAGVTQSPTHLIKTRGQQATLRCSPISGHTSVYWYQQALGLGLQFLLWYDEGEERNRGNFPPRFSGRQFPNYSSELNVNALELEDSALYLCASSYPGAYTDTQYFGPGTRLTVL.

CDR3 amino acids: CASSLDRTSGRANTGELFF. Written as DNA, the CDR3 is TGTGCCAGCAGCTTGGATCGGACTAGCGGGAGGGCGAACACCGGGGAGCTGTTTTTT. The chain employs TRBV5-4 and TRBJ2-2; TRBD2 agrees at 15 bases. The CDR3 consists of 19 residues. The germline V gene encodes CDR1 SGHNT and CDR2 YYREEE (reference sequence). V shed 0 bases, J shed 0 bases, and the junction held 3 bases outside the gene matches. The full variable domain, completed using reference TRBV5-4 and TRBJ2-2, is ETGVTQSPTHLIKTRGQQVTLRCSSQSGHNTVSWYQQALGQGPQFIFQYYREEENGRGNFPPRFSGLQFPNYSSELNVNALELDDSALYLCASSLDRTSGRANTGELFFGEGSRLTVL.

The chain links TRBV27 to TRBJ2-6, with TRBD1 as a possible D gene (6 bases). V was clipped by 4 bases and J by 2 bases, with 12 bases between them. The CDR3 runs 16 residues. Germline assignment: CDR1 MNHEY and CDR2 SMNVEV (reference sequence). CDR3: CASSSIRGTGANVLTF. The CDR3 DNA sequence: TGTGCCAGCAGTTCCATCAGGGGTACTGGGGCCAACGTCCTGACTTTC.

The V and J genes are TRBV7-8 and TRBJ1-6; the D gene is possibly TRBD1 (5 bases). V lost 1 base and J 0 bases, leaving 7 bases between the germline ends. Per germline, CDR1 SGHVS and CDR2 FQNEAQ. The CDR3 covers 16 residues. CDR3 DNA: TGTGCCAGCAGCTTAGGGGGGGGCTCCTATAATTCACCCCTCCACTTT. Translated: CASSLGGGSYNSPLHF.

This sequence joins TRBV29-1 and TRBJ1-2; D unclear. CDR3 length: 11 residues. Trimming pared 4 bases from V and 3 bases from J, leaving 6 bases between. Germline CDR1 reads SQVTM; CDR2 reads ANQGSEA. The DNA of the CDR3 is TGCAGCGTTGGGGCTGACTATGGCTACACCTTC. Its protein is CSVGADYGYTF.

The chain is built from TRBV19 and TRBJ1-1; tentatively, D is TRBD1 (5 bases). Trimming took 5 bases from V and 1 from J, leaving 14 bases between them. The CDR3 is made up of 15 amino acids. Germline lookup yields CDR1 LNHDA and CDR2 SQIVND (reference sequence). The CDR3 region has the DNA TGTGCCAGTAGTTACCAGGGCAGGTCGAACACTGAAGCTTTCTTT. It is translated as CASSYQGRSNTEAFF.

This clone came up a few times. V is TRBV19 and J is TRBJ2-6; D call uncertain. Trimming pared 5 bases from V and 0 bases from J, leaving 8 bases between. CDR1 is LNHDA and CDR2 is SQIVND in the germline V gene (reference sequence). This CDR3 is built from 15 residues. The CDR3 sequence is CASSPSGSGANVLTF. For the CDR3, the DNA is TGTGCCAGTAGTCCGAGTGGCTCTGGGGCCAACGTCCTGACTTTC.

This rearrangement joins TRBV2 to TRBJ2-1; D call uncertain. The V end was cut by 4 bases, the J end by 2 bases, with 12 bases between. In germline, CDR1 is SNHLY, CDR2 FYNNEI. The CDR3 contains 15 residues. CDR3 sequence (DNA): TGTGCCAGCAGTGGAAGAGGAAAAGCCTACAATGAGCAGTTCTTC. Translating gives CASSGRGKAYNEQFF.

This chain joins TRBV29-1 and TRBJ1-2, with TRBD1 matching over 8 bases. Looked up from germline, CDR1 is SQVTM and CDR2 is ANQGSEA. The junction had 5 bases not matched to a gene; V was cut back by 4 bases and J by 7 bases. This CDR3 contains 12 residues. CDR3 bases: TGCAGCGTTGGCCCAGGGGGCTCTGGCTACACCTTC. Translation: CSVGPGGSGYTF.

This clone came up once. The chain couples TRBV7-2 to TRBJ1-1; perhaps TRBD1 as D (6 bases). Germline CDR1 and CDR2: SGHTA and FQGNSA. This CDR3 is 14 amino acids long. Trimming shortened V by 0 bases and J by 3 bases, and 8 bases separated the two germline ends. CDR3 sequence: CASSLAWTDTEAFF. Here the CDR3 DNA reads TGTGCCAGCAGCTTAGCTTGGACAGACACTGAAGCTTTCTTT.

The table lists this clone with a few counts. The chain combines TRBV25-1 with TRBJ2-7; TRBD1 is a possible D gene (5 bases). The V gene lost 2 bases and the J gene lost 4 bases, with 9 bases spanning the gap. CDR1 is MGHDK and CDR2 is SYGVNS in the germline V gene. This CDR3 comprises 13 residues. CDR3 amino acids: CASSEGAAYEQYF. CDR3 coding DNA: TGTGCCAGCAGTGAAGGGGCAGCTTACGAGCAGTACTTC.

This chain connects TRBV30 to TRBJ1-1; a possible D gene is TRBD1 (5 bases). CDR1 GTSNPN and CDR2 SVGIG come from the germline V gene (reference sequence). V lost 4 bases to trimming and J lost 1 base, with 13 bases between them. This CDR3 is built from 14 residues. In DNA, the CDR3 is TGTGCCTGGACCCAGGGAGGTGGGAACACTGAAGCTTTCTTT. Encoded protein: CAWTQGGGNTEAFF.

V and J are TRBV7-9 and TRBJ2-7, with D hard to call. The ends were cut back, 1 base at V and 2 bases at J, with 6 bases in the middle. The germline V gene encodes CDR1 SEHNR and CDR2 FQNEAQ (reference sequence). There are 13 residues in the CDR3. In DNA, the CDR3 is TGTGCCAGCAGCTTAGACCCGGCCTACGAGCAGTACTTC. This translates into CASSLDPAYEQYF.

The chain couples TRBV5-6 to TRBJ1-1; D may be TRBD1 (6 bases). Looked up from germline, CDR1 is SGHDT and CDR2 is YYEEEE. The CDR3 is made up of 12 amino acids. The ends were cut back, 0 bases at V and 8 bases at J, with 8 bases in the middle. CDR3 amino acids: CASSLVQGEAFF. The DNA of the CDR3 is TGTGCCAGCAGCTTGGTACAGGGAGAAGCTTTCTTT.

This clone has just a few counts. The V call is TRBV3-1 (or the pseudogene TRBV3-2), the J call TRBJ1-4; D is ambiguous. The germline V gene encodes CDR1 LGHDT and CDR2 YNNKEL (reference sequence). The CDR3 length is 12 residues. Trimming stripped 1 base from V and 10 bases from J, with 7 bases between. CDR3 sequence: CASSQVDGKLFF. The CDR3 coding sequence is TGTGCCAGCAGCCAAGTCGATGGAAAACTGTTTTTT.

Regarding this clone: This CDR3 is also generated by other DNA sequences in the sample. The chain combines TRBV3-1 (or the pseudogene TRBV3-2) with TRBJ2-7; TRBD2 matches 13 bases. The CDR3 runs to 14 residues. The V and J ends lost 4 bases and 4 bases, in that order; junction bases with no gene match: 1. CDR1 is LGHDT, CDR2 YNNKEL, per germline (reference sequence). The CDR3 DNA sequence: TGTGCCAGCAGCCGGACTAGCGGGAGTTACGAGCAGTACTTC. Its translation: CASSRTSGSYEQYF.

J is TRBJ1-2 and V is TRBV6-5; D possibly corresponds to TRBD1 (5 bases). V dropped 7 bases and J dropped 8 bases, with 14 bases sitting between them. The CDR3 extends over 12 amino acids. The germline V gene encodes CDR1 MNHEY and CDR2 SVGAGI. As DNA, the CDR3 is TGTGCCAGCATCGCCCCAGGGAGAGGCTACACCTTC. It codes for CASIAPGRGYTF.

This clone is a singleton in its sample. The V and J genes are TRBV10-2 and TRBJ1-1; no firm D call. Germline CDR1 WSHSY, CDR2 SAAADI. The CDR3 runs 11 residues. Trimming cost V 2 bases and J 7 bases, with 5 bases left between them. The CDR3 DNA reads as TGCGCCAGCAGTGAGCTTTTTGAAGCTTTCTTT. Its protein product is CASSELFEAFF.

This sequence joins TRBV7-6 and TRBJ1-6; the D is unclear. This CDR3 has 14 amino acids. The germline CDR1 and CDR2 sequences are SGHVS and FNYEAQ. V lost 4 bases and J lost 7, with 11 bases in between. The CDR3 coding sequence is TGTGCCAGCAGCTCCGACTTCCTAAATTCACCCCTCCACTTT. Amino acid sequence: CASSSDFLNSPLHF.

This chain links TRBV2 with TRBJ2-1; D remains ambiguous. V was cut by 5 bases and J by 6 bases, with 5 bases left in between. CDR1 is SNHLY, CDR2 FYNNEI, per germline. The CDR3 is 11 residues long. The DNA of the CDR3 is TGTGCCAGCAGTATGAGCAATGAGCAGTTCTTC. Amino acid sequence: CASSMSNEQFF.

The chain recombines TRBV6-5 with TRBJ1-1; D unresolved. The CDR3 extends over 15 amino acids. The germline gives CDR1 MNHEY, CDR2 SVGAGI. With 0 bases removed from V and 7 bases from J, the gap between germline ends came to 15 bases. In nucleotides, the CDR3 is TGTGCCAGCAGTTACTCGATTGCAGGAACGAATGAAGCTTTCTTT. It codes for CASSYSIAGTNEAFF.

The CDR3 here is CAWSQRTSGSHEQYF. In nucleotides, the CDR3 is TGTGCCTGGAGTCAAAGGACTAGCGGGAGTCACGAGCAGTACTTC. This chain links TRBV30 with TRBJ2-7; 13 positions agree with TRBD2. This CDR3 has 15 amino acids. V lost 2 bases and J lost 5; bases outside the gene matches: 6. Germline CDR1 reads GTSNPN; CDR2 reads SVGIG (reference sequence).